This TCR beta chain is drawn from a study of cytomegalovirus exposure and HLA in healthy donors. Germline CDR1 reads SGHDT; CDR2 reads YYEEEE. The CDR3 consists of 16 residues. The V end was cut by 2 bases, the J end by 4 bases, with 16 bases between. The repertoire was sequenced with immunoSEQ multiplex PCR; TCRdb's copy has only in-frame clones and lacks some. The sample has over 130,000 clones, more than 75% seen once. The source is a man in his late teens or twenties in good health and CMV-seropositive. The source material was PBMCs. This chain joins TRBV5-6 and TRBJ1-5, with D perhaps matching TRBD1 (6 bases). CDR3 sequence: CASSFRGVFGNQPQHF. CDR3 DNA sequence: TGTGCCAGCAGCTTCAGGGGTGTATTTGGAAATCAGCCCCAGCATTTT.